This T cell receptor (beta chain) was documented in a study of blood T cell repertoires in COVID-19. In the study overall: Italy, Spain and the United States were the sources of the convalescent and acute COVID-19 samples. T cells, B-cell-depleted T cells, or PBMCs supplied cDNA or gDNA.

Authors' analysis steps: Estimation of nucleated cell counts was performed using reference gene primer amplification. Sequencing was performed with immunoSEQ multiplex PCR; in TCRdb, only in-frame clones are kept and a portion is missing. V, J and clone size are those of that table, while D and trimming were read from the DNA. This table has about 210,000 clones, about 82% appearing once. Germline assignment: CDR1 SNHLY and CDR2 FYNNEI. This CDR3 comprises 17 residues. V shed 4 bases and J shed 0 bases, with 13 bases lying between them. Source material: peripheral blood. The gene calls are TRBV2 and TRBJ2-6, with D perhaps matching TRBD2 (5 bases). This TCR was sampled from a woman in her 70s with COVID-19, enrolled during active disease. The CDR3 bases are TGTGCCAGCAGTGGCCGATGGGAGTTCTCTGGGGCCAACGTCCTGACTTTC. The encoded protein is CASSGRWEFSGANVLTF.